The 18 T cell receptor beta chains in this list originate from one sample, sequenced in a study of cytomegalovirus exposure and HLA in healthy donors. The PCR made use of 60 Vbeta and 13 Jbeta primers. Method: immunoSEQ multiplex PCR; TCRdb's copy keeps in-frame clones and lacks some. The data hold under 150,000 clones, with around 77% observed a single time. Sequenced: PBMCs. The origin of the receptors is a woman in her 30s in good health and CMV-seropositive.

This chain links TRBV7-9 with TRBJ2-5; 9 nucleotides line up with TRBD2. V dropped 5 bases and J dropped 2; count of bases not matched to a gene: 6. This CDR3 has 15 residues. Germline CDR1 SEHNR, CDR2 FQNEAQ (reference sequence). CDR3 loop: CASSPWLAGQETQYF. CDR3 sequence (DNA): TGTGCCAGCAGCCCGTGGCTAGCGGGACAAGAGACCCAGTACTTC.

Written as DNA, the CDR3 is TGTGCCAGCAGTTACCAGGGACTCTACGAGCAGTACTTC. Residues: CASSYQGLYEQYF. The chain carries TRBV6-5 and TRBJ2-5; D possibly corresponds to TRBD2 (6 bases). The DNA end is a closer match to TRBJ2-7, so the J assignment may be wrong. The germline CDR1 and CDR2 sequences are MNHEY and SVGAGI. The CDR3 runs 13 residues.

This clone was found a few times. The CDR3 region has the DNA TGCGCCAGCAGGGACGGGACAGCCATCAATGAGCAGTTCTTC. This translates into CASRDGTAINEQFF. This rearrangement joins TRBV5-1 to TRBJ2-1; 7 nucleotides agree with TRBD1. The CDR3 runs to 14 residues. Trimming removed 5 bases from V and 6 bases from J; junction bases left unmatched: 8. Germline V CDR1 and CDR2: SGHRS, YFSETQ.

The rearrangement joins TRBV5-1 to TRBJ1-4, with a weak D call TRBD1 (6 bases). The length of the CDR3 is 13 residues. Germline CDR1 SGHRS, CDR2 YFSETQ. Trimming pared 5 bases from V and 7 bases from J, leaving 12 bases between. Written as DNA, the CDR3 is TGCGCCAGCAGTTCGGACAGCCTTGAAAAACTGTTTTTT. It is translated as CASSSDSLEKLFF.

This chain uses TRBV16 with TRBJ1-2; D is unclear. This CDR3 spans 13 amino acids. Looked up from germline, CDR1 is KGHSY and CDR2 is FQNENV. V lost 2 bases to trimming and J lost 7 bases, with 11 bases between them. CDR3 loop: CASSQAFTGGYTF. The CDR3 DNA reads as TGTGCCAGCAGCCAAGCGTTTACCGGTGGCTACACCTTC.

This chain uses TRBV14 with TRBJ1-6; D call uncertain. Per germline, CDR1 SGHDN and CDR2 FVKESK. The CDR3 is 14 residues long. Deletions cut 5 bases from V and 10 bases from J, with 15 bases between. CDR3 nucleotides: TGTGCCAGCAGCTCCACTGCATTTCGATCACCCCTCCACTTT. It yields the protein CASSSTAFRSPLHF.

The chain combines TRBV2 with TRBJ1-6; 9 nucleotides line up with TRBD1. Trimming took 8 bases from V and 7 from J; bases not matched to a gene: 6. Germline CDR1 reads SNHLY; CDR2 reads FYNNEI. The CDR3 contains 14 residues. The CDR3: CASGPGQGNSPLHF. CDR3 nucleotides: TGTGCCAGCGGACCGGGACAGGGCAATTCACCCCTCCACTTT.

This clone appeared a single time. The V and J genes are TRBV25-1 and TRBJ2-7; D is uncertain. The CDR3 extends over 14 amino acids. The V and J ends lost 0 bases and 4 bases respectively, with 10 bases between them. Germline V lookup: CDR1 MGHDK, CDR2 SYGVNS. Written as DNA, the CDR3 is TGTGCCAGCAGTGAATATAGAAACGATTACGAGCAGTACTTC. Its protein product is CASSEYRNDYEQYF.

A note on this clone: This sample also contains other DNA sequences that code for the same CDR3. The CDR3 DNA follows: TGTGCCAGCAGCTTACAAGTACCGGACTCCTCCTTCGGTTACAATGAGCAGTTCTTC. Amino acids: CASSLQVPDSSFGYNEQFF. The chain couples TRBV7-3 to TRBJ2-1; D might be TRBD2 (5 bases). Germline lookup yields CDR1 SGHTA and CDR2 FQGTGA. The CDR3 contains 19 residues. The V and J ends lost 2 bases and 4 bases respectively, with 24 bases between them.

This chain links TRBV14 with TRBJ2-2; 7 positions match TRBD2. Germline V lookup: CDR1 SGHDN, CDR2 FVKESK. With V trimmed by 1 base and J by 5 bases, 7 bases remained unmatched. The CDR3 extends over 16 amino acids. CDR3 bases: TGTGCCAGCAGCCAAGCTCGGACCGGGGGGACCGGGGAGCTGTTTTTT. Protein sequence: CASSQARTGGTGELFF.

CDR3 in amino acids: CSLLDLSKNIQYF. The CDR3 DNA reads as TGCAGCCTCCTCGATCTATCCAAAAACATTCAGTACTTC. The J gene is TRBJ2-4, the V gene TRBV29-1; D gene ambiguous. The V end was cut by 8 bases, the J end by 2 bases, with 13 bases between. The CDR3 extends over 13 amino acids. The germline CDR1 and CDR2 sequences are SQVTM and ANQGSEA. Variable domain in full (rest from reference TRBV29-1 and TRBJ2-4): SAVISQKPSRDICQRGTSLTIQCQVDSQVTMMFWYRQQPGQSLTLIATANQGSEATYESGFVIDKFPISRPNLTFSTLTVSNMSPEDSSIYLCSLLDLSKNIQYFGAGTRLSVL.

The genes are TRBV28 and TRBJ1-1, with D possibly being TRBD1 (5 bases). Germline loops: CDR1 MDHEN, CDR2 SYDVKM. CDR3 length: 16 amino acids. V lost 3 bases and J 2 bases, leaving 16 bases between the germline ends. CDR3 nucleotide sequence: TGTGCCAGCAGTTTCGGGGGAGGATTGGCTAACACTGAAGCTTTCTTT. Translation gives CASSFGGGLANTEAFF. The complete variable domain, with remaining parts taken from reference TRBV28 and TRBJ1-1, reads DVKVTQSSRYLVKRTGEKVFLECVQDMDHENMFWYRQDPGLGLRLIYFSYDVKMKEKGDIPEGYSVSREKKERFSLILESASTNQTSMYLCASSFGGGLANTEAFFGQGTRLTVV.

The chain carries TRBV28 and TRBJ1-5, with D maybe TRBD1 (5 bases). Germline V gene sequence: CDR1 MDHEN, CDR2 SYDVKM. V was clipped by 5 bases and J by 5 bases, with 13 bases between them. There are 14 residues in the CDR3. DNA for the CDR3: TGTGCCAGCAGTGGGGCTTCGGGTCATCAGCCCCAGCATTTT. Protein: CASSGASGHQPQHF.

The V call is TRBV7-3, the J call TRBJ2-3; 7 bases match TRBD1. The CDR3 is 14 residues long. Germline trimming cut 5 bases from V and 4 bases from J; bases unmatched to any gene: 6. Per germline, CDR1 SGHTA and CDR2 FQGTGA. This CDR3 is CASSTGTAADTQYF. The CDR3 DNA sequence: TGTGCCAGCAGCACCGGGACAGCCGCAGATACGCAGTATTTT. The full variable domain, in which reference TRBV7-3 and TRBJ2-3 provide the parts outside the CDR3, is GAGVSQTPSNKVTEKGKYVELRCDPISGHTALYWYRQSLGQGPEFLIYFQGTGAADDSGLPNDRFFAVRPEGSVSTLKIQRTERGDSAVYLCASSTGTAADTQYFGPGTRLTVL.

The rearrangement links TRBV30 to TRBJ2-7, with 13 bases aligning to TRBD2. V gave up 0 bases and J gave up 2 bases; unmatched junction bases: 10. Looked up from germline, CDR1 is GTSNPN and CDR2 is SVGIG (reference sequence). This CDR3 has 18 amino acids. The CDR3 loop is CAWSVQLLAGGPPYEQYF. CDR3 sequence (DNA): TGTGCCTGGAGTGTACAGCTACTAGCGGGGGGGCCTCCCTACGAGCAGTACTTC.

The V call is TRBV19, the J call TRBJ1-1; 9 positions match TRBD1. This CDR3 has 16 amino acids. The J segment lost 5 bases and the V segment lost 6 bases, leaving 13 bases of the junction unmatched. The germline gives CDR1 LNHDA, CDR2 SQIVND (reference sequence). The CDR3 DNA follows: TGTGCCAGTAGACCCCCTTCGGACAGGGGTTATACTGAAGCTTTCTTT. Its protein is CASRPPSDRGYTEAFF.

This clone occurred a few times. The chain links TRBV7-9 to TRBJ2-1; the D gene is possibly TRBD2 (6 bases). Germline V gives CDR1 SEHNR, CDR2 FQNEAQ (reference sequence). Trimming pared 1 base from V and 4 bases from J, leaving 11 bases between. The CDR3 has 15 residues. In nucleotides, the CDR3 is TGTGCCAGCAGCTTAGTTGGCGGGGCGTACAATGAGCAGTTCTTC. Encoded protein: CASSLVGGAYNEQFF.

V gene TRBV9 combines with J gene TRBJ1-4; TRBD1 matches 7 bases. The V gene end was trimmed by 4 bases and the J gene end by 7 bases; junction bases not matched to a gene: 4. CDR3 length: 13 residues. The germline V gene has CDR1 SGDLS and CDR2 YYNGEE. The CDR3 bases are TGTGCCAGCAGCCCAGGGACAGCTGAAAAACTGTTTTTT. It is translated as CASSPGTAEKLFF.